These T cell receptor beta chains were read from a single sample in a study of regulatory T cells in long-lasting Graves disease. TCRdb reanalysed the multiplex PCR reads using MiXCR and keeps one entry per CDR3 protein. The table records some 450,000 distinct CDR3 sequences, 20% to 30% of them present only once. Here the sequenced sample was peripheral blood mononuclear cells (PBMCs), taken when the disease was refractory, from a patient treated with antithyroid drugs. All receptors derive from a female donor with Graves disease. CDR3s leave out the opening cysteine and the closing phenylalanine or tryptophan. Clone size is shown for a subset of rows, as once, few, many or a class of expanded clone.

j_call: TRBJ2-7
clone_size: NA
v_call: TRBV27
cdr3_aa: ASSLTTGLARFGERY

j_call: TRBJ1-1
clone_size: NA
v_call: TRBV20-1
cdr3_aa: SAWENTEAF

j_call: TRBJ2-7
clone_size: NA
v_call: TRBV10-3
cdr3_aa: AISDLGSYYEQY

j_call: TRBJ2-7
clone_size: NA
v_call: TRBV3-1
cdr3_aa: ASSQGPLAGSSYEQY

j_call: TRBJ1-1
clone_size: many
v_call: TRBV3-1
cdr3_aa: ASSQERGGTEAF

j_call: TRBJ1-2
clone_size: NA
v_call: TRBV6-2/TRBV6-3
cdr3_aa: ASSYSTGQGFRGYT

j_call: TRBJ2-7
clone_size: many
v_call: TRBV28
cdr3_aa: ASSKQGIHEQY

j_call: TRBJ1-5
clone_size: few
v_call: TRBV18
cdr3_aa: ASSPQPDRQPQH

j_call: TRBJ2-7
clone_size: many
v_call: TRBV28
cdr3_aa: ASNAGETYEQY

j_call: TRBJ1-2
clone_size: NA
v_call: TRBV27
cdr3_aa: ASSSTEGFGYT

j_call: TRBJ2-7
clone_size: NA
v_call: TRBV9
cdr3_aa: ASSVEASGHEQY

j_call: TRBJ1-2
clone_size: NA
v_call: TRBV16
cdr3_aa: ASSQLSDGYT

j_call: TRBJ2-7
clone_size: NA
v_call: TRBV3-1
cdr3_aa: ANSQDPGTTVYEQY

j_call: TRBJ2-2
clone_size: few
v_call: TRBV18
cdr3_aa: ASCTKSNTGELF

j_call: TRBJ2-7
clone_size: few
v_call: TRBV28
cdr3_aa: ASSHRLVPYEQY

j_call: TRBJ1-1
clone_size: NA
v_call: TRBV5-1
cdr3_aa: ASSSGTSNTEAF

j_call: TRBJ1-1
clone_size: NA
v_call: TRBV7-2
cdr3_aa: ASSGQEARAPTEAF

j_call: TRBJ2-5
clone_size: many
v_call: TRBV30
cdr3_aa: AWRGRMETQY

j_call: TRBJ1-2
clone_size: NA
v_call: TRBV7-2
cdr3_aa: ASRRDYYGYT

j_call: TRBJ1-1
clone_size: few
v_call: TRBV7-9
cdr3_aa: ASRGQPGAAF

j_call: TRBJ2-1
clone_size: few
v_call: TRBV6-2/TRBV6-3
cdr3_aa: ASSLSPVGGRAVGEQF

j_call: TRBJ1-1
clone_size: many
v_call: TRBV7-8
cdr3_aa: ASSVTTGLGDAF

j_call: TRBJ2-7
clone_size: many
v_call: TRBV28
cdr3_aa: ASSSRREGRPYEQY

j_call: TRBJ1-1
clone_size: few
v_call: TRBV6-2/TRBV6-3
cdr3_aa: ASSYGDRVTEAF

j_call: TRBJ2-7
clone_size: NA
v_call: TRBV15
cdr3_aa: ATNRDGFSYEQY

j_call: TRBJ2-1
clone_size: NA
v_call: TRBV27
cdr3_aa: ASASGGGVYNEQF

j_call: TRBJ1-2
clone_size: few
v_call: TRBV12-5
cdr3_aa: ASGLYSRLGEDYGYT

j_call: TRBJ2-6
clone_size: many
v_call: TRBV6-1
cdr3_aa: ASKAVAGANVLT

j_call: TRBJ1-5
clone_size: many
v_call: TRBV2
cdr3_aa: ASSESGLGNQPQH

j_call: TRBJ2-2
clone_size: NA
v_call: TRBV9
cdr3_aa: ASSVVPETGELF

j_call: TRBJ2-5
clone_size: few
v_call: TRBV7-3
cdr3_aa: ASSVIAGGIETQY

j_call: TRBJ2-1
clone_size: NA
v_call: TRBV5-1
cdr3_aa: ASSLVYGEQF

j_call: TRBJ2-3
clone_size: once
v_call: TRBV4-1
cdr3_aa: ASSPTSGSVTQY

j_call: TRBJ2-5
clone_size: many
v_call: TRBV27
cdr3_aa: ASSLSAGIQETQY

j_call: TRBJ2-7
clone_size: few
v_call: TRBV7-3
cdr3_aa: ASSPGPVGEQY

j_call: TRBJ2-5
clone_size: many
v_call: TRBV7-2
cdr3_aa: ASSGTGVRETQY

j_call: TRBJ2-7
clone_size: few
v_call: TRBV27
cdr3_aa: ASSLSSRNEQY

j_call: TRBJ2-2
clone_size: many
v_call: TRBV6-5
cdr3_aa: ASSYRQETGELF

j_call: TRBJ2-7
clone_size: NA
v_call: TRBV28
cdr3_aa: ASSSVGTSGRKGSEQY

j_call: TRBJ2-2
clone_size: few
v_call: TRBV3-1
cdr3_aa: ASSYQGPGELF

j_call: TRBJ2-7
clone_size: NA
v_call: TRBV6-2/TRBV6-3
cdr3_aa: ASSYASAYEQY

j_call: TRBJ2-4
clone_size: few
v_call: TRBV30
cdr3_aa: AWSRQGMGRNIQY